This T cell receptor beta chain was identified during a study of shared clonotypes between healthy human individuals. Study-level results: The sampled material consisted only of blood, and tissue repertoires are likely to differ. Compared with memory subsets, naive subsets generally had larger estimated richness.

Concerning this clone: Its antigen remains unknown.

The method was immunoSEQ multiplex PCR; TCRdb's version includes in-frame clones alone and lacks a portion of them. The sample includes 950,000 to 1,300,000 clones, about 75% of them seen just once. This CDR3 contains 11 residues. V dropped 5 bases and J dropped 4 bases, with 7 bases sitting between them. Per germline, CDR1 GTSNPN and CDR2 SVGIG (reference sequence). Splitting the CD4+ cells yielded a CD45RA+ naive subset and a CD45RA-negative memory subset. This TCR was recovered from a man between 18 and 29 years old in good health. The sample consisted of memory CD4+ T cells sorted from blood. The sample's subset: CD45RA-negative fraction. The chain links TRBV30 to TRBJ2-3, with D possibly TRBD1 on 5 matching bases. CDR3 amino acids: CAWLQADTQYF. The DNA of the CDR3 is TGTGCCTGGCTACAGGCAGATACGCAGTATTTT. The full variable domain, with the rest looked up from reference TRBV30 and TRBJ2-3, is SQTIHQWPATLVQPVGSPLSLECTVEGTSNPNLYWYRQAAGRGLQLLFYSVGIGQISSEVPQNLSASRPQDRQFILSSKKLLLSDSGFYLCAWLQADTQYFGPGTRLTVL.